A single sample gave rise to the 18 T cell receptor beta chains below, sequenced in a study of identical twins. TCRdb re-derived calls from the 5' RACE reads in MiXCR, one entry per CDR3 protein. The data show roughly 240,000 distinct CDR3 sequences, approximately 7.3% seen once. The same sample was also used in a study of yellow fever vaccine responses in identical twins.

Sequencing was performed on CD8+ T cells sorted from blood. The receptors derive from a woman under 30 in good health.

This clonotype was seen many times. DNA for the CDR3: TGTGCCAGCAGTTACTATAGCAATCAGCCCCAGCATTTT. Translating it yields CASSYYSNQPQHF. The rearrangement links TRBV6-5 to TRBJ1-5; D unresolved. The V end was cut by 1 base, the J end by 0 bases, with 1 base between. CDR3 length: 13 residues. Germline V gene sequence: CDR1 MNHEY, CDR2 SVGAGI.

The genes are TRBV2 and TRBJ2-1; 10 bases map to TRBD1. The V gene's germline CDR1 is SNHLY and CDR2 FYNNEI. The trim removed 3 bases at V and 6 bases at J, leaving 5 bases unmatched. CDR3 length: 15 residues. The CDR3 bases are TGTGCCAGCAGTGATTTAGGACAGGGGGGCAATGAGCAGTTCTTC. It codes for CASSDLGQGGNEQFF.

This sequence joins TRBV6-1 and TRBJ1-3; no definite D call. Germline V gene sequence: CDR1 MNHNS, CDR2 SASEGT. The germline V and J ends were trimmed by 3 bases and 0 bases, with 12 bases remaining between them. The CDR3 has 16 amino acids. The chain's CDR3 is CASSDQSAISGNTIYF. The CDR3 DNA reads as TGTGCCAGCAGTGACCAATCGGCCATCTCTGGAAACACCATATATTTT.

The chain recombines TRBV5-4 with TRBJ2-7, with 7 bases aligning to TRBD2. The CDR3 extends over 14 amino acids. CDR1 is SGHNT, CDR2 YYREEE, per germline (reference sequence). V gave up 2 bases and J gave up 2 bases; unmatched junction bases: 4. CDR3 nucleotides: TGTGCCAGCAGCTTCGGACTAGGGGCCTACGAGCAGTACTTC. Amino acid sequence: CASSFGLGAYEQYF.

This clonotype was found a few times. The V and J genes are TRBV6-5 and TRBJ1-1; D unresolved. V was trimmed by 0 bases and J by 4 bases, leaving 12 bases between them. The CDR3 is 15 residues long. CDR1 MNHEY and CDR2 SVGAGI come from the germline V gene. The CDR3 nucleotides are TGTGCCAGCAGTTACTCGAATCTCTTGAGCACTGAAGCTTTCTTT. Its protein is CASSYSNLLSTEAFF.

At least ten counts were recorded for this clonotype. The chain has TRBV11-2 and TRBJ2-5; D gene unclear. The V end was cut by 5 bases, the J end by 1 base, with 14 bases between. CDR1 SGHAT and CDR2 FQNNGV come from the germline V gene. This CDR3 region has 15 residues. The CDR3 bases are TGTGCCAGCAGCCTAAGACCTCTGTTCCAAGAGACCCAGTACTTC. Protein sequence: CASSLRPLFQETQYF.

There are a few counts of this clonotype. Here the CDR3 DNA reads TGTGCCAGCAGCTTGGGTGGCGGGAGGGAGTCCTACGAGCAGTACTTC. Protein sequence: CASSLGGGRESYEQYF. The V gene is TRBV5-5, the J gene TRBJ2-7; 9 bases are a match to TRBD2. V lost 0 bases to trimming and J lost 1 base; unmatched junction nucleotides: 5. The germline V gene has CDR1 SGHKS and CDR2 YYEKEE (reference sequence). This CDR3 is built from 16 residues.

This clonotype was seen repeatedly, ten times or more. This chain joins TRBV6-2 or TRBV6-3 and TRBJ2-3; D ambiguous. Deletions cut 0 bases from V and 5 bases from J, with 6 bases between. The CDR3 covers 13 residues. The germline V gene encodes CDR1 MNHEY and CDR2 SVGEGT. The CDR3 DNA follows: TGTGCCAGCAGTTACTCTGATAGAGATACGCAGTATTTT. This sequence encodes CASSYSDRDTQYF.

This clonotype was observed a handful of times. The V and J genes are TRBV9 and TRBJ2-3; tentative D call: TRBD1 (5 bases). This CDR3 has 14 residues. CDR1 and CDR2 (germline): SGDLS, YYNGEE. The V and J ends lost 1 base and 2 bases respectively, with 8 bases between them. The CDR3 DNA sequence: TGTGCCAGCAGCGTACCGGACATCACAGATACGCAGTATTTT. Its protein product is CASSVPDITDTQYF. Based on the CDR3 plus reference TRBV9 and TRBJ2-3, the full variable domain is DSGVTQTPKHLITATGQRVTLRCSPRSGDLSVYWYQQSLDQGLQFLIQYYNGEERAKGNILERFSAQQFPDLHSELNLSSLELGDSALYFCASSVPDITDTQYFGPGTRLTVL.

The chain uses TRBV6-2 or TRBV6-3 and TRBJ2-3; 12 positions agree with TRBD2. The CDR3 length is 18 residues. Germline loops: CDR1 MNHEY, CDR2 SVGEGT. The trim removed 6 bases at V and 3 bases at J, leaving 13 bases unmatched. The CDR3 DNA is TGTGCCAGCAGCCGTTTGGGCCCACTAGCGGGGGGTACAGATACGCAGTATTTT. Protein: CASSRLGPLAGGTDTQYF.

This clonotype was observed at least ten times. This chain uses TRBV4-2 with TRBJ2-7; no definite D call. Germline loops: CDR1 LGHNA, CDR2 YNFKEQ. The CDR3 covers 14 residues. Trimming took 2 bases from V and 0 from J, leaving 8 bases between them. The CDR3 reads CASSQPSASYEQYF. The CDR3 DNA reads as TGTGCCAGCAGCCAACCCAGCGCCTCCTACGAGCAGTACTTC.

This chain uses TRBV21-1 with TRBJ2-7. TRBV21-1 is designated a pseudogene. The CDR3 contains 14 residues. CDR3 DNA: TGTGCCAGCAGCTCCGCCGCGGAGTCCTACGAGCAGTACTTC. Translated, it gives CASSSAAESYEQYF.

This clonotype occurred many times. The chain has TRBV13 and TRBJ2-1; D is unclear. The length of the CDR3 is 15 residues. The germline V gene encodes CDR1 PRHDT and CDR2 FYEKMQ (reference sequence). V gave up 0 bases and J gave up 0 bases, with 6 bases separating them. The DNA of the CDR3 is TGTGCCAGCAGCTTAGGCGAAAGCTCCTACAATGAGCAGTTCTTC. Its protein product is CASSLGESSYNEQFF.

This clonotype was seen more than once but under ten times. The chain combines TRBV2 with TRBJ1-4; D is undetermined. Trimming left V 4 bases short and J 8 bases short, with 11 bases between. This CDR3 region has 13 residues. Looked up from germline, CDR1 is SNHLY and CDR2 is FYNNEI. The CDR3 region is CASSGRDEEKLFF. The CDR3 DNA reads as TGTGCCAGCAGTGGGAGGGATGAGGAAAAACTGTTTTTT.

This clonotype was detected only a few times. The chain combines TRBV13 with TRBJ2-7, with no clear D. The CDR3 sequence is 14 residues long. The germline V gene has CDR1 PRHDT and CDR2 FYEKMQ (reference sequence). Trimming cost V 3 bases and J 2 bases, with 11 bases left between them. This CDR3 is CASSFAEIAYEQYF. The CDR3, as DNA: TGTGCCAGCAGCTTCGCAGAAATTGCCTACGAGCAGTACTTC. Full variable domain (rest looked up from reference TRBV13 and TRBJ2-7): AAGVIQSPRHLIKEKRETATLKCYPIPRHDTVYWYQQGPGQDPQFLISFYEKMQSDKGSIPDRFSAQQFSDYHSELNMSSLELGDSALYFCASSFAEIAYEQYFGPGTRLTVT.

This rearrangement joins TRBV27 to TRBJ2-7, with 11 bases lining up with TRBD1. Looked up from germline, CDR1 is MNHEY and CDR2 is SMNVEV (reference sequence). Trimming cost V 10 bases and J 4 bases; bases outside gene matches: 15. This CDR3 is 16 amino acids long. CDR3 DNA sequence: TGTGCCATTTCCTTATACCGGGACAGGGGGAATTACGAGCAGTACGTC. It yields the protein CAISLYRDRGNYEQYV.

This clonotype has only a few counts. This rearrangement joins TRBV3-1 to TRBJ2-3; the D gene is possibly TRBD2 (6 bases). The V end was cut by 3 bases, the J end by 0 bases, with 16 bases between. CDR3 length: 17 amino acids. Germline values: CDR1 LGHDT, CDR2 YNNKEL (reference sequence). CDR3 bases: TGTGCCAGCAGCCATAGCCTTGGACTACGAAGCACAGATACGCAGTATTTT. Residues: CASSHSLGLRSTDTQYF.

This clonotype was counted ten times or more. The rearrangement links TRBV15 to TRBJ2-7; 8 positions agree with TRBD2. This CDR3 contains 17 residues. The germline V gene encodes CDR1 LNHNV and CDR2 YYDKDF (reference sequence). Trimming cost V 0 bases and J 0 bases; bases outside gene matches: 7. The CDR3 DNA reads as TGTGCCACCAGCAGAGAAGGGACTAGTATCCCCTCCTACGAGCAGTACTTC. Translating gives CATSREGTSIPSYEQYF.